Given below is one TCR beta chain in context. The antigen remains undetermined. The entry originates in a study of cytomegalovirus exposure and HLA in healthy donors. Study results and limitations: Donor immune exposure was known only as CMV serostatus.

Germline CDR1 is SGHVS and CDR2 is FNYEAQ. This CDR3 is built from 15 residues. With V trimmed by 7 bases and J by 3 bases, 9 bases remained unmatched. The PCR ran on 60 Vbeta and 13 Jbeta primers. Only in-frame clones appear in the TCRdb table, and some are missing; sequencing was by immunoSEQ multiplex PCR. The sample lists roughly 120,000 clones; about 75% were seen once. This clonotype originated in a man between 60 and 75 years old in good health and CMV-seropositive. Sequencing was performed on PBMCs. The genes are TRBV7-6 and TRBJ1-2; TRBD1 aligns across 9 bases. The CDR3 nucleotides are TGTGCCAGCACCCGCGGGACAGGGACGGACTATGGCTACACCTTC. It is translated as CASTRGTGTDYGYTF.